The entry that follows covers one T cell receptor (beta chain) sequence. Its antigen specificity is not known. No base quality values were provided; no much bigger clone lies one nucleotide off. The time point tag for this specimen amounts to: baseline before first vaccination. Vaccinee samples were obtained from the UK trials COV001 and COV002, which included a single-blind randomized controlled phase 2/3 trial of AZD1222 (ChAdOx1 nCoV-19) in healthy adults. For TCRbeta chain sequencing, PBMC samples were collected from trial participants at day 0 and at day 28 after the second dose. This sample stems from a study of T cell responses to AZD1222 COVID-19 vaccine (dated by TCRdb to about 2021). For context, the study as a whole: AZD1222 recipients with second doses at about 4 weeks or about 12 weeks were pooled, because spike-specific TCR depth and breadth did not differ between schedules. Trial participants were enrolled by age into 18-55, 56-69 and 70-plus year subgroups, with roughly 160, 29 and 62 TCR-sequenced participants respectively. A total of around 240 trial participants underwent TCR sequencing, of whom about 210 received two doses of AZD1222 and roughly 25 received two doses of the MenACWY control vaccine. General findings and caveats noted by the study authors: Participants were mostly white British and included more females than males, and it was suggested by the authors that clonal diversity may have been underestimated. Conclusions about previously exposed vaccinees were limited because only a handful of AZD1222 recipients were SARS-CoV-2 seropositive at baseline. Reportedly, close to half of the unique spike-specific TCRs recognized epitopes lying outside the regions that are mutated in the B.1.351 and B.1.1.7 variants. The vaccine-associated CD4 TCRs covered the entire spike protein, and the dominant responses fell in regions 160-218 and 743-854. Because no day 14 peak-response samples were available, repertoires were characterized only after the peak T cell response. The 56-69-year group was small, and its depth increase did not reach significance, likely because of low power. After two AZD1222 doses, both the breadth and the depth of spike-specific TCRs were significantly higher than at day 0 and than in MenACWY recipients.

The CDR3 regions of human TCRbeta chains were analyzed by immunosequencing. The paper's data handling went like this. TCRs in the repertoires were compared against a reference library of SARS-CoV-2-specific TCRs that had been generated with the MIRA antigen-specificity platform. Breadth was defined as the fraction of unique TCRs that were SARS-CoV-2-associated. Depth was defined as the fraction of total T cells that were SARS-CoV-2-associated. Each spike-specific TCR was assigned to its reactive spike region and to a CD4 or CD8 class using the MIRA data. Log10-transformed breadth and depth values were compared by one-way ANOVA with Sidak's multiple comparisons tests. What TCRdb holds here is the immuneACCESS table cut down to in-frame rearrangements. Part of the clones is not present; checked against another copy, under half of the missing clones reflect an unresolved V gene, and the others are unexplained. From that table come the V and J calls and clone size; the DNA was used to work out D and trimming. This sample holds some 200,000 clones; around 90% were observed only once. 5% to 7% of the sample rests with the top ten.

The sequence was collected from an adult in good health. This specimen consisted of peripheral blood, obtained on day 0 of AZD1222 vaccination.

The nucleotides read TGTGCCAGCTCACCCAGGAGGCCCCATGAAGCTTTCTTT. Its translation reads: CASSPRRPHEAFF. The chain links TRBV18 with TRBJ1-1; the D gene is unclear. Looking up the germline V gene yields CDR1 KGHSH and CDR2 LQKENI. The CDR3 starts with the cysteine, ends with the phenylalanine, and has 13 residues. The retained sequence is limited to the CDR3, 39 bases, with the frame set at the first base. V is pared back by 3 bases and J by 7 bases, with 12 bases lying between the germline termini.